This TCR beta chain was recorded in a study of blood T cell repertoires in COVID-19. Study context: From T cells, B-cell-depleted T cells, or PBMCs came the material, which was cDNA or gDNA.

CDR1 MGHRA and CDR2 YSYEKL come from the germline V gene. The CDR3 is made up of 15 amino acids. V dropped 4 bases and J dropped 5; count of bases not matched to a gene: 11. The method was immunoSEQ multiplex PCR; TCRdb's version includes in-frame clones alone and lacks a portion of them. The sample contains 90,000 or so clones, 89% of which appear only once. This TCR was recovered from an elderly woman with active COVID-19. The chain has TRBV4-1 and TRBJ2-7, with 7 bases matching TRBD2. Sequencing used peripheral blood. The CDR3 DNA reads as TGCGCCAGCAGCCGAGAAGCGGGAAAATTGGACGAGCAGTACTTC. Protein: CASSREAGKLDEQYF.